This T cell receptor (beta chain) is drawn from a study of cytomegalovirus exposure and HLA in healthy donors. The wider study: Around 79 million unique TCRs, all from HLA-typed donors, were included in an early release of the data.

This cohort consisted of healthy bone marrow donors. The CDR3 covers 15 residues. Losses at the gene ends were 6 bases for V and 0 bases for J; bases not matched to a gene: 3. Germline CDR1 MGHRA, CDR2 YSYEKL. The PCR employed 60 Vbeta primers together with 13 Jbeta primers. Some clones are missing from TCRdb's copy, which holds only in-frame ones; the method was immunoSEQ multiplex PCR. The sample records 130,000 or so clones, roughly four fifths being singletons. The receptor comes from a man aged 18 to 29 in good health and CMV-seropositive. Sequencing was performed on PBMCs. V usage is TRBV4-1 and J usage is TRBJ2-7, with 12 bases lining up with TRBD2. CDR3 coding DNA: TGCGCCAGCAGACCTAGCGGGAGGGCCTCCTACGAGCAGTACTTC. Residues: CASRPSGRASYEQYF.